Each of the 5 T cell receptor beta chains below was sequenced from the same sample in a study of cytomegalovirus exposure and HLA in healthy donors. PCR used 60 Vbeta primers and 13 Jbeta primers. TCRdb keeps only in-frame clones here, not all; method: immunoSEQ multiplex PCR. The sample lists tens of thousands of clones, 35% to 50% occurring once. Sequencing used PBMCs. These receptors all stem from a woman between 45 and 65 years old in good health and CMV-seronegative.

This chain joins TRBV28 and TRBJ2-7; tentatively, D is TRBD2 (6 bases). From germline, CDR1 is MDHEN and CDR2 SYDVKM. This CDR3 contains 15 residues. The V gene lost 3 bases and the J gene lost 0 bases, with 12 bases spanning the gap. CDR3 in amino acids: CASSLAGSPSYEQYF. DNA for the CDR3: TGTGCCAGCAGTTTGGCGGGATCCCCCTCCTACGAGCAGTACTTC.

On this clone: One end of the junction fails to match germline, which may point to a read error. This sequence joins TRBV7-9 and TRBJ1-1, with D perhaps TRBD1 (5 bases). The germline CDR1 and CDR2 sequences are SEHNR and FQNEAQ (reference sequence). The CDR3 is 16 residues long. CDR3 amino acids: CAGSLGDGGLNTEAFF. The CDR3 region has the DNA TGTGCCGGCAGCCTTGGGGACGGAGGGTTGAACACTGAAGCTTTCTTT.

This clone has only a few counts. The gene calls are TRBV7-9 and TRBJ2-1, with D tentatively TRBD1 (5 bases). Trimming took 5 bases from V and 6 from J, leaving 17 bases between them. This CDR3 spans 15 amino acids. CDR1 and CDR2 (germline): SEHNR, FQNEAQ (reference sequence). The CDR3 region is CASSQPRVQANEQFF. Written as DNA, the CDR3 is TGTGCCAGCAGCCAACCCAGGGTGCAGGCCAATGAGCAGTTCTTC.

The chain carries TRBV5-8 and TRBJ2-5; TRBD1 aligns across 10 bases. Germline V lookup: CDR1 SGHTS, CDR2 YDEGEE. V was pared by 0 bases and J by 1 base, with 3 bases of the junction left unmatched. The CDR3 sequence is 16 residues long. The CDR3 loop is CASSLGGQGFQETQYF. CDR3 sequence (DNA): TGTGCCAGCAGCTTGGGGGGACAGGGGTTCCAAGAGACCCAGTACTTC.

The chain has TRBV5-5 and TRBJ2-3; 13 bases map to TRBD2. The CDR3 is made up of 18 amino acids. The V segment lost 0 bases and the J segment 1 base; nucleotides outside the gene matches: 5. CDR1 and CDR2 from the germline V gene are SGHKS and YYEKEE (reference sequence). The CDR3 DNA sequence: TGTGCCAGCAGCTTGGTGGGACTAGCGGGACCCGGCACAGATACGCAGTATTTT. Amino acid sequence: CASSLVGLAGPGTDTQYF. Full variable domain (rest looked up from reference TRBV5-5 and TRBJ2-3): DAGVTQSPTHLIKTRGQQVTLRCSPISGHKSVSWYQQVLGQGPQFIFQYYEKEERGRGNFPDRFSARQFPNYSSELNVNALLLGDSALYLCASSLVGLAGPGTDTQYFGPGTRLTVL.